The 2 T cell receptor beta chains below come from one sample, sequenced in a study of T-cell reconstitution after alpha-beta-depleted transplantation in children (TCRdb year 2016). The label giving this sample's treatment or condition can be read as: allogeneic hematopoietic cell transplantation with graft depleted of TCRalphabeta T cells and CD19 B cells. The method was PCR. Sequenced on an Illumina HiSeq 2500. TCR libraries were prepared with molecular barcoding, using unique molecular identifiers to normalize TCRbeta repertoire quantification. In TCRdb, the public reads were trimmed at Q25 with fastp and aligned with MiXCR, with productive beta chains retained. Each record represents a unique CDR3 protein, reported with the most common genes and DNA among its rows. The sample table lists around 670,000 distinct CDR3 sequences, 10% to 15% of them with a count of one. 0.79% of the sample is held by the ten biggest clonotypes.

The input for sequencing was PBMCs, taken before TCRalphabeta/CD19-depleted stem cell transplant. The receptors stem from a girl aged 2 to 10 with congenital amegakaryocytic thrombocytopenia, due to receive a stem cell transplant.

This clonotype came up a few times. The V gene is TRBV20-1, the J gene TRBJ1-1, with unresolved D. The V end was cut by 0 bases, the J end by 1 base, with 9 bases between. Germline V gene sequence: CDR1 DFQATT, CDR2 SNEGSKA (reference sequence). The CDR3 covers 14 residues. The CDR3 protein is CSARDRIGNTEAFF. In DNA form, the CDR3 reads TGCAGTGCTAGAGATAGAATTGGGAACACTGAAGCTTTCTTT.

J is TRBJ2-3 and V is TRBV3-1, with a tentative D call TRBD2 (6 bases). The CDR3 has 14 residues. CDR1 is LGHDT, CDR2 YNNKEL, per germline (reference sequence). V was cut by 0 bases and J by 4 bases, with 8 bases left in between. CDR3 sequence reads: CASSQDAGPDTQYF. The CDR3 DNA reads as TGTGCCAGCAGCCAAGACGCGGGACCAGATACGCAGTATTTT.